This entry lists 12 T cell receptor beta chains sequenced from one sample in a study of shared clonotypes between healthy human individuals. Naive CD8 populations comprised CD45RO-negative cells positively selected for CCR7, excluding terminally differentiated effector memory CD45RA+ cells. The method was immunoSEQ multiplex PCR; TCRdb's version includes in-frame clones alone and lacks a portion of them. The sample has approximately 1.9 million clones, approximately 92% seen once. The sequencing sample was made of naive CD8+ T cells from PBMCs. The receptors shown here come from a man aged 18 to 30 in good health. Some clones in this sample may be carry-over from other donors' samples.

V is TRBV28 and J is TRBJ2-3; no firm D call. From germline, CDR1 is MDHEN and CDR2 SYDVKM. The CDR3 contains 18 residues. V lost 2 bases to trimming and J lost 0 bases, with 18 bases between them. The CDR3 sequence: CASSLVIRLLPSTDTQYF. The CDR3 DNA reads TGTGCCAGCAGTTTAGTCATCCGGCTACTCCCGAGCACAGATACGCAGTATTTT.

The chain combines TRBV28 with TRBJ2-5, with D perhaps TRBD1 (6 bases). The CDR3 loop spans 13 amino acids. The V gene's germline CDR1 is MDHEN and CDR2 SYDVKM. The germline V and J ends were trimmed by 5 bases and 5 bases, with 12 bases remaining between them. CDR3 residues: CASSHTTGETQYF. The CDR3 region has the DNA TGTGCCAGCAGTCACACCACAGGGGAGACCCAGTACTTC. Combining the CDR3 with reference TRBV28 and TRBJ2-5 gives the whole variable domain DVKVTQSSRYLVKRTGEKVFLECVQDMDHENMFWYRQDPGLGLRLIYFSYDVKMKEKGDIPEGYSVSREKKERFSLILESASTNQTSMYLCASSHTTGETQYFGPGTRLLVL.

The chain combines TRBV6-5 with TRBJ1-2, with D possibly TRBD1 on 5 matching bases. V was pared by 6 bases and J by 4 bases, with 15 bases between. The CDR3 loop spans 14 amino acids. Looked up from germline, CDR1 is MNHEY and CDR2 is SVGAGI. The CDR3 DNA reads as TGTGCCAGCAGGGGGACGGCTTATCCCTATGGCTACACCTTC. Translating it yields CASRGTAYPYGYTF.

The rearrangement uses TRBV5-1 and TRBJ2-6; tentative D call: TRBD1 (5 bases). The germline gives CDR1 SGHRS, CDR2 YFSETQ. V lost 2 bases to trimming and J lost 0 bases, with 9 bases between them. The CDR3 has 16 residues. In DNA form, the CDR3 reads TGCGCCAGCAGCTTTACCAGGGTCTCTGGGGCCAACGTCCTGACTTTC. It translates to CASSFTRVSGANVLTF. Full variable domain (missing parts from reference TRBV5-1 and TRBJ2-6): KAGVTQTPRYLIKTRGQQVTLSCSPISGHRSVSWYQQTPGQGLQFLFEYFSETQRNKGNFPGRFSGRQFSNSRSEMNVSTLELGDSALYLCASSFTRVSGANVLTFGAGSRLTVL.

The V gene is TRBV11-2, the J gene TRBJ2-7; maybe TRBD1 (6 bases). CDR3 length: 15 residues. V was cut by 1 base and J by 3 bases, with 13 bases left in between. Germline CDR1 reads SGHAT; CDR2 reads FQNNGV. The CDR3 loop is CASSLGRTALYEQYF. The CDR3 bases are TGTGCCAGCAGCTTAGGGCGGACAGCGCTCTACGAGCAGTACTTC.

This chain uses TRBV28 with TRBJ2-7, with 14 bases lining up with TRBD2. The CDR3 spans 18 residues. V dropped 2 bases and J dropped 5; count of bases not matched to a gene: 11. In germline, CDR1 is MDHEN, CDR2 SYDVKM. The CDR3 DNA reads as TGTGCCAGCAGTTTAACGCCGGGGACTAGCGGGAGTGGCGACGAGCAGTACTTC. Residues: CASSLTPGTSGSGDEQYF.

The CDR3 protein is CASSPGQGPDTQYF. CDR3 nucleotide sequence: TGTGCCAGCAGCCCGGGACAGGGCCCAGATACGCAGTATTTT. The chain employs TRBV25-1 and TRBJ2-3, with 9 positions matching TRBD1. The CDR3 is 14 amino acids. V shed 6 bases, J shed 4 bases, and the junction held 5 bases outside the gene matches. The germline V gene encodes CDR1 MGHDK and CDR2 SYGVNS. The full variable domain, in which reference TRBV25-1 and TRBJ2-3 provide the parts outside the CDR3, is EADIYQTPRYLVIGTGKKITLECSQTMGHDKMYWYQQDPGMELHLIHYSYGVNSTEKGDLSSESTVSRIRTEHFPLTLESARPSHTSQYLCASSPGQGPDTQYFGPGTRLTVL.

CDR3 sequence (DNA): TGTGCCAGCAGCTTGTCAGTTACCCCCGTTAATGAGCAGTTCTTC. Translation: CASSLSVTPVNEQFF. The gene calls are TRBV5-6 and TRBJ2-1, with D hard to call. Germline CDR1 SGHDT, CDR2 YYEEEE. This CDR3 comprises 15 residues. V was clipped by 1 base and J by 7 bases, with 15 bases between them.

The chain carries TRBV9 and TRBJ2-3, with TRBD2 identical over 9 bases. Germline loops: CDR1 SGDLS, CDR2 YYNGEE. V shed 1 base and J 2 bases; nucleotides not matched to a gene: 8. The CDR3 is 17 residues long. The CDR3 loop is CASSVPLAGVYTDTQYF. The CDR3, as DNA: TGTGCCAGCAGCGTACCATTAGCGGGAGTTTACACAGATACGCAGTATTTT.

The V gene is TRBV18, the J gene TRBJ1-3; D is uncertain. Germline V gene lookup returns CDR1 KGHSH and CDR2 LQKENI. This CDR3 is 15 amino acids long. Trimming pared 6 bases from V and 0 bases from J, leaving 12 bases between. The CDR3 spells CASSDGRYSGNTIYF. Here the CDR3 DNA reads TGTGCCAGCTCTGACGGCCGATACTCTGGAAACACCATATATTTT.

The chain carries TRBV29-1 and TRBJ2-7; D possibly corresponds to TRBD1 (5 bases). The CDR3 has 11 residues. CDR1 is SQVTM, CDR2 ANQGSEA, per germline. The germline V and J ends were trimmed by 4 bases and 7 bases, with 11 bases remaining between them. The CDR3 here is CSVVGDVEQYF. The CDR3 region has the DNA TGCAGCGTTGTAGGGGATGTGGAGCAGTACTTC.

The V call is TRBV14, the J call TRBJ2-2, with a weak D call TRBD2 (5 bases). The CDR3 runs to 16 residues. Germline V lookup: CDR1 SGHDN, CDR2 FVKESK. The V end lost 0 bases, the J end lost 0 bases, and 8 bases lay between the germline ends. The CDR3 reads CASSQDERSNTGELFF. The CDR3 nucleotides are TGTGCCAGCAGCCAAGACGAGCGGTCGAACACCGGGGAGCTGTTTTTT.